This T cell receptor (beta chain) emerged from a study of blood T cell repertoires in COVID-19. Study-wide context: Samples came from the United States, Italy and Spain, spanning acute and convalescent COVID-19.

CDR3 length: 14 residues. The germline V gene encodes CDR1 MNHEY and CDR2 SVGAGI. Deletions cut 7 bases from V and 7 bases from J, with 17 bases between. Authors' processing steps: Reference gene primer amplification gave nucleated cell count estimates. Measured with immunoSEQ multiplex PCR; TCRdb has only the in-frame clones, and not every one. Clonal size and the V and J genes are those of that table, whereas D and trimming came from the DNA. The table includes about 30,000 clones, around 90% detected once. The V gene is TRBV6-5, the J gene TRBJ2-1, with D possibly matching TRBD1 (5 bases). The sequenced sample consisted of peripheral blood. This sequence originates from a man aged 50-60 years with active COVID-19. The CDR3 spells CASNPGGARNEQFF. The CDR3 DNA is TGTGCCAGCAATCCTGGTGGGGCCAGGAATGAGCAGTTCTTC.